A selection of T cell receptor beta chains follows, all from one sample in a study of cytomegalovirus exposure and HLA in healthy donors. Sequencing used immunoSEQ multiplex PCR; TCRdb keeps in-frame clones, though not all of them. The profile covers fewer than 200,000 clones, with roughly four fifths appearing a single time and roughly 10% taken by the ten largest. Sequencing used PBMCs. The receptor set was obtained from a man between 45 and 60 years old in good health and CMV-seropositive. The CDR3 runs from the conserved cysteine through the conserved F or W. Fields, in order: V gene, J gene, D gene, clone size, CDR3 protein, CDR3 DNA. D genes are given only for firm matches. Clone size is stated in some rows and not others, as once, few, many or a class when expanded.

>TRBV28|TRBJ1-2|NA|NA
CASSTPTAGFNYGYTF
TGTGCCAGCAGTACCCCCACGGCAGGGTTTAACTATGGCTACACCTTC
>TRBV5-4|TRBJ1-5|NA|once
CASSFGADGAQHF
TGTGCCAGCAGCTTCGGAGCCGACGGGGCCCAGCATTTT
>TRBV5-1|TRBJ1-2|TRBD1|NA
CASSLPDRGYGYTF
TGCGCCAGCAGCTTACCCGACAGGGGATATGGCTACACCTTC
>TRBV6-1|TRBJ1-1|NA|NA
CASSPGRNTEAFF
TGTGCCAGCAGCCCCGGGAGGAACACTGAAGCTTTCTTT
>TRBV7-2|TRBJ2-7|TRBD2|NA
CASSWGGTGRGGEQYF
TGTGCCAGCAGCTGGGGGGGTACCGGGAGGGGGGGCGAGCAGTACTTC
>TRBV5-1|TRBJ1-3|NA|once
CASSPGGIGDGNTIYF
TGCGCCAGCAGCCCGGGGGGGATCGGCGATGGAAACACCATATATTTT
>TRBV5-6|TRBJ1-6|TRBD1|NA
CASSLTGGNSPLHF
TGTGCCAGCAGCTTGACAGGGGGTAATTCACCCCTCCACTTT
>TRBV28|TRBJ2-1|TRBD1|NA
CASSVGQGAMNEQFF
TGTGCCAGCAGTGTCGGACAGGGGGCGATGAATGAGCAGTTCTTC
>TRBV5-6|TRBJ2-7|NA|NA
CASRSAGIYEQYF
TGTGCCAGCAGGAGCGCAGGGATCTACGAGCAGTACTTC
>TRBV30|TRBJ2-1|NA|NA
CAWTWAGGGRGNEQFF
TGTGCCTGGACCTGGGCAGGTGGCGGTAGGGGCAATGAGCAGTTCTTC
>TRBV13|TRBJ2-7|NA|NA
CASSFSAALVHEQYF
TGTGCCAGCAGCTTCTCAGCGGCCCTGGTCCACGAGCAGTACTTC
>TRBV7-7|TRBJ2-5|NA|NA
CASSSRDIGGQETQYF
TGTGCTAGCAGCTCCCGGGACATTGGGGGCCAAGAGACCCAGTACTTC
>TRBV14|TRBJ1-2|TRBD1|NA
CASSQSGTAYGYTF
TGTGCCAGCAGCCAATCCGGGACAGCATATGGCTACACCTTC
>TRBV27|TRBJ2-2|TRBD2|few
CASTSGRQAGELFF
TGTGCCAGCACTAGCGGGAGGCAGGCCGGGGAGCTGTTTTTT
>TRBV6-1|TRBJ2-3|NA|NA
CASSLRDIRTDTQYF
TGTGCCAGCAGCCTTCGTGACATCCGCACAGATACGCAGTATTTT
>TRBV9|TRBJ2-5|TRBD2|NA
CASSVSGEGETQYF
TGTGCCAGCAGCGTCTCGGGGGAGGGGGAGACCCAGTACTTC